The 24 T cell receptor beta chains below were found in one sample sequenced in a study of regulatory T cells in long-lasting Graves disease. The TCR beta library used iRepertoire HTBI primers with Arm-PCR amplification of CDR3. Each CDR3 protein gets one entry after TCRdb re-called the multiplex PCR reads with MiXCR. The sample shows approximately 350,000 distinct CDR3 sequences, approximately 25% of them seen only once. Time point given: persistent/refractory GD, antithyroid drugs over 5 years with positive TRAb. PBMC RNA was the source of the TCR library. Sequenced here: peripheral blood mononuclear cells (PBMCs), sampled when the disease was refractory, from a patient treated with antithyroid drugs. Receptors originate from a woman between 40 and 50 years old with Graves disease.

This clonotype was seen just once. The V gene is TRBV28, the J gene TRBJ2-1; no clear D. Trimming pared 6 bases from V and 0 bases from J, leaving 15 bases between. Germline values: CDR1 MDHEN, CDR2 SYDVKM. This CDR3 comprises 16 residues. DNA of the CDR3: TGTGCCAGCAGCCTACTACTTAGCCGCTCCTACAATGAGCAGTTCTTC. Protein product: CASSLLLSRSYNEQFF. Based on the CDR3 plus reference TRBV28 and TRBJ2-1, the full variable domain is DVKVTQSSRYLVKRTGEKVFLECVQDMDHENMFWYRQDPGLGLRLIYFSYDVKMKEKGDIPEGYSVSREKKERFSLILESASTNQTSMYLCASSLLLSRSYNEQFFGPGTRLTVL.

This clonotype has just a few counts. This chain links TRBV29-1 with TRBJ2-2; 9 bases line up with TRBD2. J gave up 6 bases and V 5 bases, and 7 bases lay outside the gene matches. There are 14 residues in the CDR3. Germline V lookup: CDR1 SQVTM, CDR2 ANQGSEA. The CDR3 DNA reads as TGCAGCGTTACGGGACTAGCATCGCCCGGGGAGCTGTTTTTT. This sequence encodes CSVTGLASPGELFF.

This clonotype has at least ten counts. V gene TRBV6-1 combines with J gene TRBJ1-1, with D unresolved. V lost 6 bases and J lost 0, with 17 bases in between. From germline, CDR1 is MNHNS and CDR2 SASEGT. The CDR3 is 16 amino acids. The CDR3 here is CASSQAIRELNTEAFF. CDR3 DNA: TGTGCCAGCAGCCAAGCGATTCGGGAGCTGAACACTGAAGCTTTCTTT.

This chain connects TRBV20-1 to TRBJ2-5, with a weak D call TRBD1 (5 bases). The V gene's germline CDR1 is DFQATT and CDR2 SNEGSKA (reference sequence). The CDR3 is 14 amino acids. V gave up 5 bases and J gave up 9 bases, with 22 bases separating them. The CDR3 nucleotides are TGCAGTGCTCCCGCTTTACAGGTTTCAAGGGCCCAGTACTTC. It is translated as CSAPALQVSRAQYF.

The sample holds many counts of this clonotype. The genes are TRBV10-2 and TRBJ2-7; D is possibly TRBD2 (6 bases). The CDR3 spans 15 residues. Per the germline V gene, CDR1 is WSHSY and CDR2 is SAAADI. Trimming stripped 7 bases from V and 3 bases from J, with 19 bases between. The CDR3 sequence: CASIGGAPAFYEQYF. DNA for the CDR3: TGCGCCAGCATCGGGGGAGCACCGGCTTTCTACGAGCAGTACTTC.

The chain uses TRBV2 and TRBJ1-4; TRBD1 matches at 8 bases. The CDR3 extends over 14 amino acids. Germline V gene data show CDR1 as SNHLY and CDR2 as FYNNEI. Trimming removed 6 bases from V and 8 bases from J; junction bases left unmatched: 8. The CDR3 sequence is CASSGDRPGEKLFF. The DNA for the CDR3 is TGTGCCAGCAGCGGGGACAGGCCAGGGGAAAAACTGTTTTTT.

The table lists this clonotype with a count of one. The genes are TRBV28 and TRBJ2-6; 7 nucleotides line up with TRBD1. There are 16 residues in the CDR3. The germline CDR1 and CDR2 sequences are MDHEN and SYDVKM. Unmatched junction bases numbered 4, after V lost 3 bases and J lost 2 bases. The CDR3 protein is CASSFEGGAGANVLTF. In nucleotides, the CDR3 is TGTGCCAGCAGTTTTGAAGGGGGCGCTGGGGCCAACGTCCTGACTTTC.

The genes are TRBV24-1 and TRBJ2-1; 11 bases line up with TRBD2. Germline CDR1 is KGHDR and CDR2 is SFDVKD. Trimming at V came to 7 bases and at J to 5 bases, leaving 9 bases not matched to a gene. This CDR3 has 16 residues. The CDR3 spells CATSPTGLADHNEQFF. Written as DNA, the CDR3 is TGTGCCACCAGCCCCACGGGACTAGCGGATCACAATGAGCAGTTCTTC.

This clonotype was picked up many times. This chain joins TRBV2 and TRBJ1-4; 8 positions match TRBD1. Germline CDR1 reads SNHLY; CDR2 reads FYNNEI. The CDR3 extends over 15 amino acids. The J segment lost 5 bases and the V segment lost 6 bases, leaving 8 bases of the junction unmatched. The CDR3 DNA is TGTGCCAGCAGGGCCACCGGGACAGGCAATGAAAAACTGTTTTTT. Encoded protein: CASRATGTGNEKLFF.

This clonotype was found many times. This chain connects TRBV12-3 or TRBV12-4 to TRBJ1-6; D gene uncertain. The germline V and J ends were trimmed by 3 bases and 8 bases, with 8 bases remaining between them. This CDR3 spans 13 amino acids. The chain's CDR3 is CASSFSGYSPLHF. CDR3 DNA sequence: TGTGCCAGCAGTTTTTCGGGTTATTCACCCCTCCACTTT.

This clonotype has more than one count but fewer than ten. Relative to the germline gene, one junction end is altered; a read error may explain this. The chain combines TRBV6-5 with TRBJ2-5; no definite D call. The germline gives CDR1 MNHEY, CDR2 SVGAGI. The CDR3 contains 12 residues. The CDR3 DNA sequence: TGTGCCAGCAGGTACTCTGGAGAGACCCAGTACTTC. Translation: CASRYSGETQYF.

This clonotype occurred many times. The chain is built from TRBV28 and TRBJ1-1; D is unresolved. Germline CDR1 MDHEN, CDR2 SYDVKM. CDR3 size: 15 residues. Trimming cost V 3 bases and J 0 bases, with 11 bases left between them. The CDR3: CASSFLRSMNTEAFF. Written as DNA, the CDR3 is TGTGCCAGCAGTTTTTTGCGATCCATGAACACTGAAGCTTTCTTT.

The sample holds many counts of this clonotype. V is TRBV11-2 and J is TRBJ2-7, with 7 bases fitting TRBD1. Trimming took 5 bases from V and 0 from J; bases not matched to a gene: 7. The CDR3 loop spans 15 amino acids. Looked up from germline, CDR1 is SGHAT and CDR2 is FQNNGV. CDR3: CASSPRTGSSYEQYF. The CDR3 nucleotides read TGTGCCAGCAGCCCACGGACAGGTAGCTCCTACGAGCAGTACTTC. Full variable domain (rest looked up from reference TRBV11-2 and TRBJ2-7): EAGVAQSPRYKIIEKRQSVAFWCNPISGHATLYWYQQILGQGPKLLIQFQNNGVVDDSQLPKDRFSAERLKGVDSTLKIQPAKLEDSAVYLCASSPRTGSSYEQYFGPGTRLTVT.

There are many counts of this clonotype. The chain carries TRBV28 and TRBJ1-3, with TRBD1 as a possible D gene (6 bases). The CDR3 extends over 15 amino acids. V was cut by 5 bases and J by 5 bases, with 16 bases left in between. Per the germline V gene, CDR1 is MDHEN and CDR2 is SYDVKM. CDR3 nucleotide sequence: TGTGCCAGCAGTAACCTATGGACAGAAAGAAACACCATATATTTT. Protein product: CASSNLWTERNTIYF. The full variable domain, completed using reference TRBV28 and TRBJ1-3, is DVKVTQSSRYLVKRTGEKVFLECVQDMDHENMFWYRQDPGLGLRLIYFSYDVKMKEKGDIPEGYSVSREKKERFSLILESASTNQTSMYLCASSNLWTERNTIYFGEGSWLTVV.

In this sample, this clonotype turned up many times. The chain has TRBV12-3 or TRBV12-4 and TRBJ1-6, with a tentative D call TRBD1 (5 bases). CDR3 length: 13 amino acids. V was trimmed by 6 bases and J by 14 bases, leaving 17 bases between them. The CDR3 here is CASSPGRIPTLHF. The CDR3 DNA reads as TGTGCCAGCAGCCCAGGGAGGATCCCCACCCTCCACTTT.

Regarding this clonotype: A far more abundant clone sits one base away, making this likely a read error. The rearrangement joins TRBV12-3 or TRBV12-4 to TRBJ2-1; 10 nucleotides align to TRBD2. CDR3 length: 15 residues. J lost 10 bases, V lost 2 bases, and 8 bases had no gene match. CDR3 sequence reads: CASSLRLAGVYEQFF. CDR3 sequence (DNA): TGTGCCAGCAGTTTACGGCTAGCGGGAGTCTACGAGCAGTTCTTC.

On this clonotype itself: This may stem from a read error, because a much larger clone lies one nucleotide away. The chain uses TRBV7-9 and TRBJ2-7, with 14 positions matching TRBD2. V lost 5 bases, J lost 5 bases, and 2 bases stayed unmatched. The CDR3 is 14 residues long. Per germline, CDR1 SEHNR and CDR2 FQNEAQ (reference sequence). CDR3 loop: CASSGTSGSHEQYF. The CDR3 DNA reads TGTGCCAGCAGCGGGACTAGCGGGAGCCACGAGCAGTACTTC.

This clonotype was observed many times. CDR3 amino acids: CASSDDRVLGNTEAFF. CDR3 nucleotide sequence: TGTGCCAGCAGTGATGACAGGGTTTTGGGGAACACTGAAGCTTTCTTT. The rearrangement joins TRBV6-1 to TRBJ1-1, with 7 bases aligning to TRBD1. Germline V gene sequence: CDR1 MNHNS, CDR2 SASEGT. With V trimmed by 3 bases and J by 1 base, 8 bases remained unmatched. CDR3 size: 16 residues.

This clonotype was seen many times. CDR3 loop: CSVLLTSGSGEQYF. The CDR3 DNA reads as TGCAGCGTTTTACTCACTAGCGGGAGTGGCGAGCAGTACTTC. This rearrangement joins TRBV29-1 to TRBJ2-7; TRBD2 aligns across 11 bases. V gave up 5 bases and J gave up 6 bases; unmatched junction bases: 9. This CDR3 is 14 amino acids long. CDR1 is SQVTM, CDR2 ANQGSEA, per germline.

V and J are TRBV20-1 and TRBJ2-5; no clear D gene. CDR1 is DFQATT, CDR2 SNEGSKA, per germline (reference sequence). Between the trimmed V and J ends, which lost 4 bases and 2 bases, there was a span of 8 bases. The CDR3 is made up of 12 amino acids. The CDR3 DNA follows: TGCAGTGCTACGATTCCGCAAGAGACCCAGTACTTC. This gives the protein CSATIPQETQYF.

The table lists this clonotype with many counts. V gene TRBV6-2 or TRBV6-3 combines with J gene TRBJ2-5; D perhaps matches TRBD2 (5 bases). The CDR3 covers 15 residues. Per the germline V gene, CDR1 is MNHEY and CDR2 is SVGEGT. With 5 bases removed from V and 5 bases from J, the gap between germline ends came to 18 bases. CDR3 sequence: CASSSPLAEGETQYF. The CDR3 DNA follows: TGTGCCAGCAGTAGCCCGCTCGCAGAGGGCGAGACCCAGTACTTC.

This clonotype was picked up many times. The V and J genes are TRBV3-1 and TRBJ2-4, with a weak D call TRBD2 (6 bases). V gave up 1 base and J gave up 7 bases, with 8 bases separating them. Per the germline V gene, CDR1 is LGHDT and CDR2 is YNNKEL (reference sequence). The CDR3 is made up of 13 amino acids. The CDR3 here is CASSQASGNIQYF. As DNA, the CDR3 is TGTGCCAGCAGCCAAGCAAGCGGGAACATTCAGTACTTC.

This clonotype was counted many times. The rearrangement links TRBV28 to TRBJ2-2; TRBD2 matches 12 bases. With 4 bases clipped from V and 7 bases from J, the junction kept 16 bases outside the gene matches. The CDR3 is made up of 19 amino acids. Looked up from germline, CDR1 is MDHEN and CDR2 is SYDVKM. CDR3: CASSSPPPPSGRAGGELFF. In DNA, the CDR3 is TGTGCCAGCAGTTCACCTCCGCCTCCTAGCGGGAGGGCTGGCGGGGAGCTGTTTTTT.

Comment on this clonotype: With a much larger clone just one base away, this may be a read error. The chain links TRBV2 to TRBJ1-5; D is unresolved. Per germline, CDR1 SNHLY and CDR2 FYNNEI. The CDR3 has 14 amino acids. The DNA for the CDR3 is TGTGCCAGCAGTTCCCAGGCTAGCAATCAGCCCCGGCATTTT. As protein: CASSSQASNQPRHF. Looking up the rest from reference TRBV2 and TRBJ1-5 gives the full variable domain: EPEVTQTPSHQVTQMGQEVILRCVPISNHLYFYWYRQILGQKVEFLVSFYNNEISEKSEIFDDQFSVERPDGSNFTLKIRSTKLEDSAMYFCASSSQASNQPRHFGDGTRLSIL.